This T cell receptor beta chain was found in a study of T cells in Graves' hyperthyroidism and ophthalmopathy. Study summary: At the time of initial diagnosis and before any treatment, peripheral blood was collected. Findings and limits, study-wide: In the analysis, a 13 V-J model separated ophthalmopathy from stable hyperthyroidism.

This clonotype was recorded many times. Its antigen remains unidentified. The CDR3 regions of TCR beta were amplified from RNA transcripts. HTBI primers were employed in a first-round RT-PCR of the TCR CDR3. TCRdb processed the multiplex PCR reads anew with MiXCR; each CDR3 protein has one entry. The sample lists around 290,000 distinct CDR3 sequences; 13% were seen once. In patients aged 18 to 65, hyperthyroidism was newly diagnosed, with duration under 2 months. Diagnosing involved the use of clinical symptoms, serum thyroxine and TRAb, thyroid ultrasound and orbital computed tomography. Germline CDR1 reads SGHVS; CDR2 reads FNYEAQ. Losses at the gene ends were 4 bases for V and 6 bases for J; bases not matched to a gene: 6. The CDR3 loop spans 16 amino acids.

The chain couples TRBV7-6 to TRBJ2-1; 13 nucleotides align to TRBD2. Material: blood. The sequence came from a woman in her twenties or thirties with Graves' hyperthyroidism that later progressed to Graves' ophthalmopathy. CDR3 region: CASSSWTSGSGNEQFF. In DNA, the CDR3 is TGTGCCAGCAGCTCCTGGACTAGCGGGAGTGGCAATGAGCAGTTCTTC.